Below, 4 T cell receptor beta chains from the same sample are listed, as sequenced in a study of CD8 T cells in ankylosing spondylitis. Study results and limitations: Typical of ankylosing spondylitis blood, it appeared, was a TCR beta motif of fewer than 10 highly homologous variants.

Their antigens are not known. TCRdb redid the calling of the 5' RACE reads with MiXCR, one entry per CDR3 protein. The data show 750,000 to 850,000 distinct CDR3 sequences, 12% seen once. Sequencing was performed on blood, either unsorted or a sorted T cell fraction (not recorded which). The receptor source for this set is a male donor with ankylosing spondylitis.

The rearrangement uses TRBV29-1 and TRBJ2-7, with TRBD1 identical over 8 bases. CDR3 length: 15 amino acids. Looked up from germline, CDR1 is SQVTM and CDR2 is ANQGSEA. V trimming: 0 bases; J trimming: 6 bases; junction bases outside the gene matches: 10. CDR3 in amino acids: CSVEDLDRVGREQYF. For the CDR3, the DNA is TGCAGCGTTGAAGATTTGGACAGGGTCGGTCGCGAGCAGTACTTC.

This clonotype was detected only a few times. The chain uses TRBV9 and TRBJ1-1; unclear D gene. Per the germline V gene, CDR1 is SGDLS and CDR2 is YYNGEE. CDR3 length: 14 residues. The V and J ends lost 6 bases and 0 bases respectively, with 12 bases between them. The chain's CDR3 is CASTPTAMNTEAFF. The CDR3 DNA reads TGTGCCAGCACCCCGACGGCTATGAACACTGAAGCTTTCTTT.

This clonotype was recorded a few times. J is TRBJ1-2 and V is TRBV7-9; TRBD1 matches 9 bases. The junction had 2 bases not matched to a gene; V was cut back by 0 bases and J by 6 bases. The CDR3 is 14 residues long. Germline CDR1 and CDR2: SEHNR and FQNEAQ (reference sequence). The CDR3: CASSLAGQGNGYTF. CDR3 DNA: TGTGCCAGCAGCTTAGCTGGACAGGGGAATGGCTACACCTTC.

The V and J genes are TRBV6-1 and TRBJ2-5, with D perhaps assigned TRBD1 or TRBD2 (5 bases each). Trimming cost V 8 bases and J 2 bases, with 12 bases left between them. The V gene's germline CDR1 is MNHNS and CDR2 SASEGT. The CDR3 sequence is 13 residues long. The chain's CDR3 is CASGDGLQETQYF. The CDR3 DNA reads TGTGCCAGCGGGGACGGACTTCAAGAGACCCAGTACTTC.